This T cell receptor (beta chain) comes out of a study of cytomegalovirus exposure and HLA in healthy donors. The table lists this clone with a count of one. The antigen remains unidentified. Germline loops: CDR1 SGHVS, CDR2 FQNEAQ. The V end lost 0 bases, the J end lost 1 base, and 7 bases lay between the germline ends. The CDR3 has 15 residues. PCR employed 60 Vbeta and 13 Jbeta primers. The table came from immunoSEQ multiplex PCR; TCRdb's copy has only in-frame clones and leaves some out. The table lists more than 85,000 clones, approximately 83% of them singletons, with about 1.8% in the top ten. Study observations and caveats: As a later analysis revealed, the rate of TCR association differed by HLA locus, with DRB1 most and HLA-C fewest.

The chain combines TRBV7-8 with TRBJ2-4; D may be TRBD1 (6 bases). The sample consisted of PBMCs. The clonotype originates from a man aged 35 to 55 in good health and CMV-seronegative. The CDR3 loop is CASSLATGAKNIQYF. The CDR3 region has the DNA TGTGCCAGCAGCTTAGCAACAGGGGCCAAAAACATTCAGTACTTC.